This T cell receptor beta chain was retrieved from a study of shared clonotypes between healthy human individuals. Original analysis: For the immunoSEQ data, sequences were junction-only without quality scores, so filtering differed. The protocol was immunoSEQ multiplex PCR, while the TCRdb copy is restricted to in-frame clones and leaves out a portion. Clonal size and the V and J genes are those of that table, whereas D and trimming came from the DNA. The repertoire has roughly 500,000 clones, roughly 95% of them found once; the top ten carry about 0.06%. Both subsets, CD45RA+ naive and CD45RA-negative memory, were split from the CD4+ cells. CDR1 is SGDLS and CDR2 is YYNGEE in the germline V gene. The CDR3 sequence is 20 residues long. Trimming cost V 3 bases and J 2 bases; bases outside gene matches: 16. Study-level results: Though the depth was large, rarefaction showed that sorted-subset sequencing was incomplete.

Concerning this clone itself: Antigen: not known.

The specimen was naive CD4+ T cells sorted from blood. Subset here: CD45RA+ positively selected. The chain uses TRBV9 and TRBJ2-1; 11 bases fit TRBD2. This clonotype originated in a woman aged 30 to 39 in good health. The CDR3 loop reads CASSARLAGGSLRTYNEQFF. The CDR3 nucleotides read TGTGCCAGCAGCGCACGCCTAGCGGGAGGATCCCTAAGAACCTACAATGAGCAGTTCTTC.